Reported below is one T cell receptor beta chain. Trimming cost V 7 bases and J 0 bases, with 15 bases left between them. Germline loops: CDR1 SEHNR, CDR2 FQNEAQ (reference sequence). This CDR3 has 15 residues. The sample comes from a study of T cell changes during pregnancy in multiple sclerosis. TCRdb's table, derived via immunoSEQ multiplex PCR, lists solely in-frame clones and lacks some. This table holds 59,000 or so clones, more than 85% found once. The chain joins TRBV7-9 to TRBJ1-2, with D perhaps TRBD1 (6 bases). The TCR originated in a female donor in good health, enrolled as a control in a pregnancy study. This specimen consisted of peripheral blood, obtained in the third trimester of pregnancy. The chain's CDR3 is CASTPPTGSNYGYTF. CDR3 nucleotide sequence: TGTGCCAGCACCCCCCCGACAGGATCTAACTATGGCTACACCTTC.